This T cell receptor (beta chain) was identified during a study of lymphopenia after photon versus proton radiotherapy. Produced via immunoSEQ multiplex PCR; TCRdb's table is partial and in-frame only. The table records some 30,000 clones, over 85% of them present only once. With V trimmed by 0 bases and J by 8 bases, 15 bases remained unmatched. CDR1 and CDR2 from the germline V gene are SGHRS and YFSETQ. CDR3 length: 17 residues. About this clone: Its antigen is unidentified.

Study-wide results and caveats: A bigger post-nadir fall in TCR diversity correlated inversely with survival time in deceased patients. After lymphocyte nadir, photon-treated repertoires showed oligoclonal expansion, especially CD8+ Temra.

This sample comprised peripheral blood, obtained from a patient treated with photon-based radiotherapy. The TCR sequence derives from a woman between 45 and 60 years old with cholangiocarcinoma. The V and J genes are TRBV5-1 and TRBJ1-2; 8 bases fit TRBD1. CDR3: CASSLEGTGSRGRGYTF. CDR3 DNA: TGCGCCAGCAGCTTGGAAGGGACAGGTTCCAGAGGTCGCGGCTACACCTTC.